This T cell receptor beta chain was documented in a study of blood T cell repertoires in COVID-19. TCRdb's copy holds only in-frame clones and misses some; the assay was immunoSEQ multiplex PCR. The profile shows under 75,000 clones, around 90% of them singletons. J was trimmed by 7 bases and V by 2 bases; bases with no gene match: 11. The CDR3 is 16 residues long. The V gene's germline CDR1 is GTSNPN and CDR2 SVGIG (reference sequence). The TCR was taken from a man between 60 and 75 years old with active COVID-19. The sample taken for sequencing was peripheral blood. The chain joins TRBV30 to TRBJ1-6, with 7 bases aligning to TRBD1. DNA of the CDR3: TGTGCCTGGAGTACTGATAGGGGACAGTTAAATTCACCCCTCCACTTT. Its translation: CAWSTDRGQLNSPLHF.